This passage covers 5 T cell receptor beta chains from one sample sequenced in a study of T cells expressing NK-cell markers. TCRdb reprocessed the 5' RACE reads and stores each CDR3 protein as one record, lacking DNA. In total, the table holds 350,000 to 400,000 distinct CDR3 sequences. Input material: blood T cells: a sorted CD56 or NKG2C T cell subset, CD4+ or CD8+ T cells, or bulk PBMC T cells (not recorded which). These receptors were taken from a woman between 50 and 59 years old in good health.

The V call is TRBV4-1, the J call TRBJ2-1; lacking DNA, the TRBD2 call made by TCRdb goes unchecked. Germline assignment: CDR1 MGHRA and CDR2 YSYEKL. The CDR3 contains 18 residues. CDR3 sequence reads: CASSQGRLAGLPYNEQFF.

The chain combines TRBV5-6 with TRBJ1-1; TCRdb's D call, TRBD1, is unchecked because there is no DNA. The CDR3 has 16 residues. The germline gives CDR1 SGHDT, CDR2 YYEEEE. The CDR3 sequence: CASSPETGSLNTEAFF.

The gene calls are TRBV6-6 and TRBJ2-5; TCRdb picks TRBD1, but there is no DNA to check that call. The CDR3 is 12 residues long. CDR1 MNHNY and CDR2 SVGAGI come from the germline V gene (reference sequence). CDR3 amino acids: CASKDRQETQYF.

This chain uses TRBV24-1 with TRBJ2-1; TCRdb gives TRBD2 as the D gene, but with no DNA this cannot be confirmed. Germline V lookup: CDR1 KGHDR, CDR2 SFDVKD. This CDR3 contains 18 residues. CDR3 protein: CATSRPGGGTSGYNEQFF.

CDR3 sequence: CASSLGGSKHTQYF. The rearrangement links TRBV7-2 to TRBJ2-3. CDR3 length: 14 residues. Germline assignment: CDR1 SGHTA and CDR2 FQGNSA.